What follows describes a single TCR beta chain. TCRdb called the RT-PCR reads again in MiXCR, with one record for every CDR3 protein. The sample includes about 650,000 distinct CDR3 sequences, 14% seen only once; the top ten take around 7.6%. Germline CDR1 is ENHRY and CDR2 is SYGVKD. V lost 3 bases and J lost 4; bases outside the gene matches: 20. This CDR3 comprises 19 residues. The sample comes from a study of response to subunit inactivated influenza vaccine. The sequences come from PBMCs from blood, collected around two weeks before vaccination. The chain combines TRBV10-3 with TRBJ2-7; 8 positions agree with TRBD2. The TCR originated in a man aged 50-60 years who received an inactivated influenza vaccine. CDR3 DNA: TGTGCCATCAGTGATCATACGGGAGGGCCGGGTGCTGCCGTGTACGAGCAGTACTTC. Its translation is CAISDHTGGPGAAVYEQYF.